This is a list of T cell receptor beta chains from one sample in a study of blood T cells in healthy people across ages. Each CDR3 protein is one row after TCRdb ran MiXCR on the 5' RACE reads. Among approximately 800,000 distinct CDR3 sequences listed, about 36% were seen once. The sequencing input was blood. Receptor source: a young man in good health. The CDR3 runs from the conserved cysteine through the conserved F or W. The order of the fields is D gene, clone size, J gene, V gene, CDR3 DNA, CDR3 protein. A D gene is named only where the DNA matches it firmly. Where a row states a size, it is once, few, many or the class of an expanded clone; other rows omit it.

>.|few|TRBJ2-5|TRBV2
TGTGCCAGCAGTGGGGGGATGTCAAGGCAAGAGACCCAGTACTTC
CASSGGMSRQETQYF
>TRBD1|few|TRBJ2-5|TRBV20-1
TGCAGTGCTGGGACAGCCCGAGGGACCCAGTACTTC
CSAGTARGTQYF
>.|many|TRBJ1-2|TRBV5-6
TGTGCCAGCAGCTTGATACTCATGGATGGCTACACCTTC
CASSLILMDGYTF
>.|.|TRBJ2-5|TRBV3-1
TGTGCCAGCAGCCAAGACAGGGGTGAGACCCATTACTTC
CASSQDRGETHYF
>.|many|TRBJ2-3|TRBV28
TGTGCCAGCAGCTTTCGGGGTACGCAGTATTTT
CASSFRGTQYF
>.|once|TRBJ1-1|TRBV12-3/TRBV12-4
TGTGCCAGCAGCCAGACAGAGGCGAACACTGAAGCTTTCTTT
CASSQTEANTEAFF
>.|.|TRBJ1-6|TRBV7-9
TGTGCCAGCAGCTTGGGGGGAGCAGGGGATTCACCCCTCCACTTT
CASSLGGAGDSPLHF
>.|.|TRBJ1-1|TRBV5-5
TGTGCCAGCATAGGCCACACTGAAGCTTTCTTT
CASIGHTEAFF
>TRBD1|many|TRBJ2-5|TRBV4-2
TGTGCCAGCAGCCAAACCGACAGGGCTGACCAAGAGACCCAGTACTTC
CASSQTDRADQETQYF
>.|few|TRBJ2-7|TRBV4-1
TGCGCCAGCAGCCAAGGAAGCAGAAGCTCCTACGAGCAGTACTTC
CASSQGSRSSYEQYF
>TRBD2|few|TRBJ2-5|TRBV6-2/TRBV6-3
TGTGCCAGCAGTTACCGCTTAGCGGGGGGCCCCAATGAGCAGTACTTC
CASSYRLAGGPNEQYF
>TRBD1|.|TRBJ2-5|TRBV27
TGTGCCAGCAGTTTTCAGGGGGCGGATCCGAGAGAAGAGACCCAGTACTTC
CASSFQGADPREETQYF
>.|few|TRBJ1-1|TRBV7-9
TGTGCCAGCAGCCGCAAACCTCACCTCAGGACGGGAAAGAGTACTGAAGCTTTCTTT
CASSRKPHLRTGKSTEAFF
>.|.|TRBJ2-5|TRBV5-5
TGTGCCAGCAGCCTACTGACGGTGGGCGGGGAGACCCAGTACTTC
CASSLLTVGGETQYF
>.|.|TRBJ1-1|TRBV15
TGTGCCACCAGCAGAGATATAATGCGGCAGGGCCAGAACACTGAAGCTTTCTTT
CATSRDIMRQGQNTEAFF
>.|many|TRBJ1-2|TRBV4-3
TGCGCCAGCAGCCAAGGACGGCGTGGCTACACCTTC
CASSQGRRGYTF
>.|many|TRBJ2-6|TRBV28
TGTGCCAGCAGGGGACACCCCTCTGGGGCCAACGTCCTGACTTTC
CASRGHPSGANVLTF
>.|few|TRBJ2-1|TRBV6-2/TRBV6-3
TGTGCCAGCACCTTCCGTGGCTCCTACAATGAGCAGTTCTTC
CASTFRGSYNEQFF
>TRBD1|.|TRBJ1-6|TRBV7-2
TGTGCCAGCAGCCCAGGACGGGACAGCACTGCCCGCGGCTCCTATAATTCACCCCTCCACTTT
CASSPGRDSTARGSYNSPLHF
>TRBD1|few|TRBJ1-4|TRBV3-1
TGTGCCAGCAGCCCAAAGGCAATTGGGACAGGGAACGAAAAACTGTTTTTT
CASSPKAIGTGNEKLFF
>.|few|TRBJ2-4|TRBV4-2
TGTGCCAGCAGCCAAGATCCGACCAGGGAAAAAAACATTCAGTACTTC
CASSQDPTREKNIQYF
>.|few|TRBJ2-5|TRBV7-2
TGTGCCAGCAGCCCAAGTGCCAGGGAAGAGACCCAGTACTTC
CASSPSAREETQYF
>TRBD1|many|TRBJ1-2|TRBV12-3/TRBV12-4
TGTGCCAGCAGCCCACATCAGGGGGGGACGGATGGCTACACCTTC
CASSPHQGGTDGYTF
>TRBD1|few|TRBJ2-7|TRBV6-5
TGTGCCAGCACCGTAGGCCGGGCAGGGGGTTACTACGAGCAGTACTTC
CASTVGRAGGYYEQYF